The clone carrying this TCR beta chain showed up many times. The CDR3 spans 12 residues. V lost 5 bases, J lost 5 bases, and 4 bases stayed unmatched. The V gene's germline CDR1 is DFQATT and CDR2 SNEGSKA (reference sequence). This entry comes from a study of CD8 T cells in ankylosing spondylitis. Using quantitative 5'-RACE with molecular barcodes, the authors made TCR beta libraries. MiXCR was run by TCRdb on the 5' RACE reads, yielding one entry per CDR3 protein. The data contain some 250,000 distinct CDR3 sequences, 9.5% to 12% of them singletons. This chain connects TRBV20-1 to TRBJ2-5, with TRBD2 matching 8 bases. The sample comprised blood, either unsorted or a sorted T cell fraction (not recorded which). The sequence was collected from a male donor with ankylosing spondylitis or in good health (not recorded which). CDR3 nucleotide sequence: TGCAGTGCTCTGGTAGCGGGGGAGACCCAGTACTTC. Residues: CSALVAGETQYF.